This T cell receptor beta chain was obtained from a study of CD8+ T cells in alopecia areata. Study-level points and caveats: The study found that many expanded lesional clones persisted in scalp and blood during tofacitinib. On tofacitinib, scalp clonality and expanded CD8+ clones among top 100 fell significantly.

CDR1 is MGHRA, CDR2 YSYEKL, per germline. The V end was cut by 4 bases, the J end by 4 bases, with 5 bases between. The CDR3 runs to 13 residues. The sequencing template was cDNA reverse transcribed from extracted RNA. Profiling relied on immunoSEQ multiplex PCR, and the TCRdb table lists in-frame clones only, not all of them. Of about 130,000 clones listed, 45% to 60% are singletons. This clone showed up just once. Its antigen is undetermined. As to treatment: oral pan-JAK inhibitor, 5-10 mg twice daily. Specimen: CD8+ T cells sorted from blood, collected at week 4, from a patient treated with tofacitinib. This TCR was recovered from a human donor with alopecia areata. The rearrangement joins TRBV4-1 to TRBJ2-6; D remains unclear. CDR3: CASSPPGANVLTF. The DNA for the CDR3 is TGCGCCAGCAGCCCCCCCGGGGCCAACGTCCTGACTTTC.